These 9 T cell receptor beta chains were all obtained from the same sample, sequenced in a study of cytomegalovirus exposure and HLA in healthy donors. PCR employed 60 Vbeta and 13 Jbeta primers. Clones were sequenced by immunoSEQ multiplex PCR, and TCRdb holds only the in-frame ones, with some missing. Among around 260,000 clones listed, around 80% were seen once. The source material was PBMCs. These TCRs come from a girl aged 2 to 10 in good health and CMV-seronegative.

CDR3 region: CASSQWAGSNEQFF. Written as DNA, the CDR3 is TGTGCCAGCAGCCAGTGGGCCGGGAGCAATGAGCAGTTCTTC. The rearrangement uses TRBV14 and TRBJ2-1; D is perhaps TRBD2 (6 bases). Germline V lookup: CDR1 SGHDN, CDR2 FVKESK. The CDR3 runs 14 residues. Trimming stripped 3 bases from V and 6 bases from J, with 12 bases between.

The chain employs TRBV28 and TRBJ1-1; D call uncertain. Germline V gene sequence: CDR1 MDHEN, CDR2 SYDVKM. The CDR3 totals 14 residues. Trimming left V 11 bases short and J 4 bases short, with 20 bases between. Here the CDR3 reads CAGSVRARVTEAFF. CDR3 DNA sequence: TGTGCCGGCTCAGTTCGGGCGCGGGTCACTGAAGCTTTCTTT.

The chain combines TRBV6-4 with TRBJ1-1; D is unresolved. Trimming cost V 2 bases and J 13 bases, with 5 bases left between them. Germline V CDR1 and CDR2: MRHNA, SNTAGT. The CDR3 is made up of 9 amino acids. CDR3 residues: CASSDPFFF. In DNA form, the CDR3 reads TGTGCCAGCAGTGACCCCTTTTTCTTT.

This clone was recorded only once. The CDR3 DNA reads TGCGCCAGCAGCCAGGACAGGGTGAGCACTGAAGCTTTCTTT. It is translated as CASSQDRVSTEAFF. V gene TRBV5-1 combines with J gene TRBJ1-1; 8 nucleotides line up with TRBD1. CDR1 is SGHRS and CDR2 is YFSETQ in the germline V gene. Trimming took 4 bases from V and 4 from J; bases not matched to a gene: 6. CDR3 length: 14 residues.

This sequence joins TRBV28 and TRBJ2-7; 14 positions match TRBD2. The CDR3 sequence is 19 residues long. V dropped 6 bases and J dropped 1; count of bases not matched to a gene: 14. Germline V lookup: CDR1 MDHEN, CDR2 SYDVKM. CDR3 protein: CASSLGLAGERTRSYEQYF. The CDR3 DNA reads TGTGCCAGCAGCTTGGGACTAGCGGGAGAGAGGACGAGGTCCTACGAGCAGTACTTC.

The rearrangement links TRBV6-1 to TRBJ2-1, with D perhaps TRBD1 (6 bases). V shed 2 bases and J shed 2 bases, with 19 bases lying between them. The CDR3 runs 18 residues. Germline lookup yields CDR1 MNHNS and CDR2 SASEGT. This CDR3 reads CASSEPGRFGTPYNEQFF. As DNA, the CDR3 is TGTGCCAGCAGTGAACCTGGCCGGTTCGGGACACCCTACAATGAGCAGTTCTTC.

The chain has TRBV5-7 and TRBJ1-4; weak D call: TRBD1 (5 bases). TRBV5-7 qualifies as an ORF whose function is uncertain. Trimming removed 4 bases from V and 4 bases from J, with 17 bases in between. This CDR3 has 16 residues. The CDR3 DNA reads TGTGCCAGCAGCCGCGCCGGGACTCCTAGTAATGAAAAACTGTTTTTT. The encoded protein is CASSRAGTPSNEKLFF.

The chain couples TRBV18 to TRBJ2-1, with 7 bases matching TRBD2. Germline V gene lookup returns CDR1 KGHSH and CDR2 LQKENI. The ends lost 3 bases at V and 4 bases at J; junction bases unmatched: 6. This CDR3 spans 15 amino acids. The CDR3 coding sequence is TGTGCCAGCTCACCTCAGCGGGGAGGATACAATGAGCAGTTCTTC. This sequence encodes CASSPQRGGYNEQFF.

This chain joins TRBV15 and TRBJ2-7, with 9 positions matching TRBD2. The CDR3 sequence is 15 residues long. V dropped 1 base and J dropped 6; count of bases not matched to a gene: 7. The germline V gene has CDR1 LNHNV and CDR2 YYDKDF (reference sequence). The CDR3 DNA reads as TGTGCCACCAGCAGAGCGAGCGGGGGGCCTAGCGAGCAGTACTTC. Its translation: CATSRASGGPSEQYF.